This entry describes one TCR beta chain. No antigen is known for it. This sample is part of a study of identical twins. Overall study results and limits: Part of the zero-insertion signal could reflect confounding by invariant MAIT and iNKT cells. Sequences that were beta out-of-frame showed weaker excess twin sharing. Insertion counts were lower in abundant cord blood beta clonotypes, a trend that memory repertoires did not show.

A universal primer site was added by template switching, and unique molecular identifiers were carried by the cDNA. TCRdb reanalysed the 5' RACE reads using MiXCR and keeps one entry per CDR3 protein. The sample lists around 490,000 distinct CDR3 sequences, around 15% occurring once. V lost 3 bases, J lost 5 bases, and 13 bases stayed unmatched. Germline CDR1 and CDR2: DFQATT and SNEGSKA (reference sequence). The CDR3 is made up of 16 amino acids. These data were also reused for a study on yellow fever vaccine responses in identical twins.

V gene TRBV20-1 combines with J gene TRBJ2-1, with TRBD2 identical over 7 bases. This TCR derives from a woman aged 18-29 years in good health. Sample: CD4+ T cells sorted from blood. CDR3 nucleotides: TGCAGTGCTAGGAAGCGGGGTCCGGGGTTGCACAATGAGCAGTTCTTC. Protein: CSARKRGPGLHNEQFF.